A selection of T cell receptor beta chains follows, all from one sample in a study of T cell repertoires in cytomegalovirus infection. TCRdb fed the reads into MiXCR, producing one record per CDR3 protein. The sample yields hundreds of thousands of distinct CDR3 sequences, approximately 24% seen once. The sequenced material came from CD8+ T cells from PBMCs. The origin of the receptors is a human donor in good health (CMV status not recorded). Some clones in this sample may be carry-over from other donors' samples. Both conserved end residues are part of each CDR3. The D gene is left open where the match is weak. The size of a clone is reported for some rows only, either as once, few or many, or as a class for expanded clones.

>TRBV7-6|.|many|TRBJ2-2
TGTGCCAGCAGCTTGTTTATGGAGACGGGGGAGAACACCGGGGAGCTGTTTTTT
CASSLFMETGENTGELFF
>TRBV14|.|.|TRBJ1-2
TGTGCCAGCAGCTCACAAGTACAGGCTTCGGGCTATGGCTACACCTTC
CASSSQVQASGYGYTF
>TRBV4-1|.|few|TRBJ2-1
TGCGCCAGCAGCCCGGGACTCCTGAGCTCCTACAATGAGCAGTTCTTC
CASSPGLLSSYNEQFF
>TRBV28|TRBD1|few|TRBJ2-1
TGTGCCAGCAGTCGGACAGGGTCGGTCTACAATGAGCAGTTCTTC
CASSRTGSVYNEQFF
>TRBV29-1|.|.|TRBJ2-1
TGCAGCGTTGGACTCCCCCTATACAATGAGCAGTTCTTC
CSVGLPLYNEQFF
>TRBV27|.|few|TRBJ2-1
TGTGCCAGCAGTCAAGGTAGCACCTACAATGAGCAGTTCTTC
CASSQGSTYNEQFF
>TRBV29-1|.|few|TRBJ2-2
TGCAGCGTAATGGACCTCCTCGGAACCGGGGAGCTGTTTTTT
CSVMDLLGTGELFF
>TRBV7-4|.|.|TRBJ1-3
TGTGCCAGCACCCTAGGACAGACGACTGGAAACACCATATATTTT
CASTLGQTTGNTIYF
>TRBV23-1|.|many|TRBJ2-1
TGCGCCAGCAGTCAACGGAGGGGACTCGCTTCCTACAATGAGCAGTTCTTC
CASSQRRGLASYNEQFF
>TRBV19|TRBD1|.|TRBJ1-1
TGTGCCAGTGGACCGGGACAGGGGGCGGGAACTGAAGCTTTCTTT
CASGPGQGAGTEAFF
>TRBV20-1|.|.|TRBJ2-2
TGCAGCTTAAGGCAGCCGAACACCGGGGAGCTGTTTTTT
CSLRQPNTGELFF
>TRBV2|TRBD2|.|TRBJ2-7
TGTGCCAGCAGTCTCCTAGCGGCCATACCGTACGAGCAGTACTTC
CASSLLAAIPYEQYF
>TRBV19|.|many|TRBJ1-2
TGTGCGACCTTGGGGGGGCTCTACTATGGCTACACCTTC
CATLGGLYYGYTF
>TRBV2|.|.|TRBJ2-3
TGTGCCAGCAGGGTTATTGGGGAGATGTCAGATACGCAGTATTTT
CASRVIGEMSDTQYF
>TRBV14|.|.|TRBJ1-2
TGTGCCGGCAGCCGAGGCCCTCCTGGCTACACCTTC
CAGSRGPPGYTF
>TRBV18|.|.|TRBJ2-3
TGTGCCAGCTCACCGGACCTGGCGATTTGGGGCACAGATACGCAGTATTTT
CASSPDLAIWGTDTQYF
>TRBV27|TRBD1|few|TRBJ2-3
TGTGCCAGCAGTTTCAAACAGGGGATTTTTTCGGATACGCAGTATTTT
CASSFKQGIFSDTQYF
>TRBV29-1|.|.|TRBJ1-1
TGCAGCGCTGGCGTGGGGGGCCAGGCTTTCTTT
CSAGVGGQAFF